A single TCR beta chain is shown here with its context. Primed by a sample-barcoded 5' primer and a J-beta primer mix, a second PCR proceeded for 7 to 11 cycles. Each of the cDNA molecules was tagged by a template-switch adaptor with 12 random nucleotides. TCRdb redid the calling of the 5' RACE reads with MiXCR, one entry per CDR3 protein. The table lists hundreds of thousands of distinct CDR3 sequences, under 70% of them singletons. This sample stems from a study of blood T cells in healthy people across ages. V lost 4 bases to trimming and J lost 4 bases, with 8 bases between them. Looked up from germline, CDR1 is SGHRS and CDR2 is YFSETQ. The CDR3 contains 13 residues.

The sequence derives from a man aged 55 to 70 in good health. The chain has TRBV5-1 and TRBJ2-2, with D unresolved. The sample comprised blood. This chain's CDR3 is CASSLFSTGELFF. CDR3 DNA: TGCGCCAGCAGCCTCTTTAGCACCGGGGAGCTGTTTTTT.